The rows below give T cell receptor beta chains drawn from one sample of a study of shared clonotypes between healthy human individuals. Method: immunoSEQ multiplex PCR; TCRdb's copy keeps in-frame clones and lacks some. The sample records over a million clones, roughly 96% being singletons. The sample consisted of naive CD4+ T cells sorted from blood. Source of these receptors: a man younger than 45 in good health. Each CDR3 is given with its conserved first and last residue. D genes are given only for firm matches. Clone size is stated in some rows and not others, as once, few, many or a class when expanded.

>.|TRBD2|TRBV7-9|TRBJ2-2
CASSLTSLAGTNTGELFF
TGTGCCAGCAGCTTAACGTCGCTAGCGGGAACGAACACCGGGGAGCTGTTTTTT
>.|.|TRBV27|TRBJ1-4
CASSRGEKLFF
TGTGCCAGCAGTCGGGGCGAAAAACTGTTTTTT
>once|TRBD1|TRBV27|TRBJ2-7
CASSLTGGAEQYF
TGTGCCAGCAGTTTGACAGGGGGCGCCGAGCAGTACTTC
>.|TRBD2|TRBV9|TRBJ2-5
CASSVGGTSWATQYF
TGTGCCAGCAGCGTAGGGGGGACTAGTTGGGCGACCCAGTACTTC
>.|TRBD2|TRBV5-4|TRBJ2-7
CASSLELAGAYEQYF
TGTGCCAGCAGCTTGGAGCTAGCGGGGGCCTACGAGCAGTACTTC
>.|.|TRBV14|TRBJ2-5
CASSPPRAGKTQYF
TGTGCCAGCAGCCCCCCCAGGGCGGGAAAGACCCAGTACTTC
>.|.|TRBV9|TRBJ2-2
CASSADSYTGELFF
TGTGCCAGCAGCGCGGACTCTTACACCGGGGAGCTGTTTTTT
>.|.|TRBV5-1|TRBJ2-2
CASSLVSNRNTGELFF
TGCGCCAGCAGCTTGGTTTCCAACCGGAACACCGGGGAGCTGTTTTTT
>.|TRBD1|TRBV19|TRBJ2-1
CASSIPWDSNEQFF
TGTGCCAGTAGTATCCCTTGGGACAGCAATGAGCAGTTCTTC
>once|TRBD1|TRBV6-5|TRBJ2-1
CASSSRTGLNNEQFF
TGTGCCAGCAGTTCTAGGACAGGGCTTAACAATGAGCAGTTCTTC
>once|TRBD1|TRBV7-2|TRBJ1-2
CASSLRGQGDNYGYTF
TGTGCCAGCAGCTTACGGGGACAGGGAGATAACTATGGCTACACCTTC
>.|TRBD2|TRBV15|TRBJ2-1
CATSITSGGYNEQFF
TGTGCCACCAGCATAACAAGCGGGGGCTACAATGAGCAGTTCTTC
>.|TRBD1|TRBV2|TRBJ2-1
CASKNRDRDQSEPFYNEQFF
TGTGCCAGCAAAAACCGGGACAGGGATCAGTCGGAGCCTTTTTACAATGAGCAGTTCTTC
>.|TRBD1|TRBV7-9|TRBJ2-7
CASSSRDRGVYEQYF
TGTGCCAGCAGCTCCCGGGACAGGGGGGTTTACGAGCAGTACTTC
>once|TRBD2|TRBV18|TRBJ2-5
CASSPLTSGSLGETQYF
TGTGCCAGCTCACCACTTACTAGCGGGAGTTTGGGAGAGACCCAGTACTTC
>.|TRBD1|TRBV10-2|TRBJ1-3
CASRAPDGTERGNTIYF
TGCGCCAGCAGGGCCCCCGACGGGACAGAGAGGGGAAACACCATATATTTT
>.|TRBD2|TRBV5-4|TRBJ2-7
CASSPGSGLVAYEQYF
TGTGCCAGCAGCCCCGGGTCTGGACTAGTAGCCTACGAGCAGTACTTC
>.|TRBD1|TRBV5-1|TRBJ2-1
CASSLAMGQYYNEQFF
TGCGCCAGCAGCTTGGCGATGGGACAGTACTACAATGAGCAGTTCTTC
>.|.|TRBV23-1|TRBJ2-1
CASSLLRLDIRHLF
TGCGCCAGCAGTCTTCTCCGCCTTGATATCAGGCATCTCTTC
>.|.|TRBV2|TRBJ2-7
CASRGDSYEQYF
TGTGCCAGCAGGGGGGACTCCTACGAGCAGTACTTC
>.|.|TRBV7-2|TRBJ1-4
CASSLGGDEKLFF
TGTGCCAGCAGCTTGGGGGGGGATGAAAAACTGTTTTTT
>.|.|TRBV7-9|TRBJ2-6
CASSLVMGASGANVLTF
TGTGCCAGCAGCTTAGTAATGGGGGCTTCCGGGGCCAACGTCCTGACTTTC
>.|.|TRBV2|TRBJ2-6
CASSPRTSAGANVLTF
TGTGCCAGCAGTCCACGGACGTCCGCTGGGGCCAACGTCCTGACTTTC
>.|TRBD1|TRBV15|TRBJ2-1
CATSRDRGTGDRNEQFF
TGTGCCACCAGCAGAGATCGGGGGACAGGGGACCGCAATGAGCAGTTCTTC
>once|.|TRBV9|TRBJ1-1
CASSPGGMNTEAFF
TGTGCCAGCAGCCCCGGGGGGATGAACACTGAAGCTTTCTTT
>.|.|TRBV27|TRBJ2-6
CATGRSGASGANVLTF
TGTGCCACAGGACGCTCAGGGGCCTCTGGGGCCAACGTCCTGACTTTC
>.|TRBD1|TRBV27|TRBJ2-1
CASSSRATGRDYNEQFF
TGTGCCAGCAGTTCAAGGGCGACAGGGAGAGACTACAATGAGCAGTTCTTC
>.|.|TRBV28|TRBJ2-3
CASSLSVGYTQYF
TGTGCCAGCAGTTTATCTGTGGGTTATACGCAGTATTTT
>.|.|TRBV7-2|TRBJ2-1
CASIVTSSSYNEQFF
TGTGCCAGCATCGTGACCTCAAGCTCCTACAATGAGCAGTTCTTC
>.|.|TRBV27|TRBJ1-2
CASSFSPPSYYGYTF
TGTGCCAGCAGTTTCAGCCCGCCAAGTTACTATGGCTACACCTTC